These T cell receptor beta chains were read from a single sample in a study of tumor-infiltrating lymphocytes in primary liver carcinoma. TCRdb processed the multiplex PCR reads anew with MiXCR; each CDR3 protein has one entry. The table has about 99,000 distinct CDR3 sequences, roughly 69% seen once. Sequenced input: liver tumor tissue from sampling region 5. The origin of the receptors is an older woman with primary liver carcinoma and hepatitis B virus infection. Each CDR3 is given with its conserved first and last residue. Fields, in order: D gene, clone size, J gene, V gene, CDR3 DNA, CDR3 protein. A D gene is named only where the DNA matches it firmly. Expanded clones are given a class, and other clones once, few, many or no size at all.

-	-	TRBJ1-1	TRBV11-2	TGTGCCGGCAGCTCAGAGAGGTCTTCCGAAGCTTTCTTT	CAGSSERSSEAFF
-	-	TRBJ2-7	TRBV12-3/TRBV12-4	TGCGCCAGCAGTTTTTGGCGGGATGACGAGCAGTACTTC	CASSFWRDDEQYF
-	many	TRBJ1-1	TRBV6-1	TGTGCCAGCTCAGTAGTGGCTCCTATGAACACTGAAGCTTTCTTT	CASSVVAPMNTEAFF
-	few	TRBJ2-1	TRBV28	TGTGCCAGCAGTTCCTCCTCGGGCGGGATTGAGCAGTTCTTC	CASSSSSGGIEQFF
TRBD2	-	TRBJ2-7	TRBV13	TGTGCTAGCGGCTCAGACGGGACTAGCGGGAGTCCCGAGCAGTACTTC	CASGSDGTSGSPEQYF
-	once	TRBJ2-6	TRBV11-2	TGTGCCAGCTGCCACAGGCACTCTGGGGCCAACGTCCTCACTTTC	CASCHRHSGANVLTF
-	-	TRBJ1-3	TRBV11-2	TGTGCCAGCAGCTCGCACCTCCCGACGGATAGCTCTGGAAACACCATATATTTT	CASSSHLPTDSSGNTIYF
-	-	TRBJ2-5	TRBV6-2/TRBV6-3	TGTGCCATCAGTTACTCAAGGGACGATCGGGTGACCCAGTACTTC	CAISYSRDDRVTQYF
-	medium-sized	TRBJ2-3	TRBV4-1	TGCGCCAGCAGCCGAACCAGGGACCCAGATACGCAGTATTTT	CASSRTRDPDTQYF
-	-	TRBJ1-2	TRBV6-1	TGTGCCAGCAATGAATCCCCTAGGGGGAACCGTGGCTACACCTTC	CASNESPRGNRGYTF
-	-	TRBJ2-1	TRBV11-1	TGTGCCAGCAGTCAAACAGCCAGCCAATCAGGGAATGAGGAGTTCTTC	CASSQTASQSGNEEFF
-	-	TRBJ2-1	TRBV6-1	TGTGCCACCAGAGTGGGGGACCCCTACAATGAGCAGTTTTTC	CATRVGDPYNEQFF
-	-	TRBJ2-5	TRBV5-1	TGCGCCAGCAGCTTGGAAGGGAATGGGGAGACCCTGTACTTC	CASSLEGNGETLYF
TRBD2	-	TRBJ2-7	TRBV11-2	TGTGCCAGTAGCCGTACGGGAGGTCTAACCGAGCAGTACTTC	CASSRTGGLTEQYF
TRBD2	once	TRBJ2-5	TRBV24-1	TGTGCCACCAGTGGTAGCTTAGCGGGAGCCGAGACCCAGTACTTC	CATSGSLAGAETQYF
-	once	TRBJ2-7	TRBV5-1	TGCGCCAGCAGCCCCGGGACGATGAACTCCTACGAACAGTACTTC	CASSPGTMNSYEQYF
-	-	TRBJ2-1	TRBV6-5	TGTGCCAGCAGCTCACATAGGATGAACAATGAGCAGTTCTTC	CASSSHRMNNEQFF
TRBD2	many	TRBJ2-5	TRBV12-3/TRBV12-4	TGTGCCAGCAGTGCGGGGGGGCCAGAGACCCAGTACTTC	CASSAGGPETQYF
TRBD2	-	TRBJ2-1	TRBV28	TGTGCCAGCAGCCCCTTTTACCGGTCTAGCGGGGTATACATTGAGCAGTTCTTC	CASSPFYRSSGVYIEQFF
-	many	TRBJ1-2	TRBV7-8	TGTGCCAGCAGCTTATCGGGGAGTCGAGGCTACACCTTC	CASSLSGSRGYTF
-	-	TRBJ2-7	TRBV11-2	TGTGTCAGCAGCTTAGATTGCAGGGACGAGCAGTACTTC	CVSSLDCRDEQYF
-	-	TRBJ1-2	TRBV5-4	TGTGCCAGCAACCCCTTCGACAAGGTGGCTGGCTACACCTTC	CASNPFDKVAGYTF
TRBD2	many	TRBJ2-3	TRBV28	TGTGCCAGCAGTACCCCGGAGGGGAGCGGGAGGGGAGATACGCAGTATTTT	CASSTPEGSGRGDTQYF
-	-	TRBJ2-1	TRBV11-2	TGTACCAGCAGCTTAGTGGTGGCGGCAGATAAGCAGGTGGAGCAGTTCTTC	CTSSLVVAADKQVEQFF
-	-	TRBJ2-4	TRBV5-1	TGCGCCAGCAGCTTGGTTGATGGCCAAAACATTCAGTACTTC	CASSLVDGQNIQYF
-	-	TRBJ1-1	TRBV7-9	TGTGCCAGCAGAAGGCAGGAGAACACTGAAGCTTTCTTT	CASRRQENTEAFF
-	-	TRBJ2-7	TRBV5-1	TGCGTCAGCAGCCTCCATGGGGCATCGGGTAACGAGCAGTACTTC	CVSSLHGASGNEQYF
-	-	TRBJ2-2	TRBV29-1	TGCAGCGCCCCTCGGGGGGCCGGCCACGGGGAGCTGTTATTT	CSAPRGAGHGELLF
-	-	TRBJ2-7	TRBV28	TGTGCCAGCACCCCCGGGGCGGGAACCGCCTACGAGCAGCACTTC	CASTPGAGTAYEQHF
-	-	TRBJ2-1	TRBV5-4	TGTGCCAGCAGCTTGAGTCTGTCAGGTTCCTACAATGAGCAGTTCTTC	CASSLSLSGSYNEQFF
-	-	TRBJ1-1	TRBV29-1	TGCAGCGTTACCCCAAGGAACACTGAAGCTTTCTTT	CSVTPRNTEAFF
-	few	TRBJ1-1	TRBV5-1	TGCGCCAGCAGCCCCAGCCATCTGACCACTGAAGCTTTCTTT	CASSPSHLTTEAFF
-	many	TRBJ2-4	TRBV10-3	TGTGCCATCAGTGAGAGGGGGGCTTCCAAAAACATTCAGTACTTC	CAISERGASKNIQYF
-	-	TRBJ1-2	TRBV11-2	TGTGCCAGTAGCTTAGATGGGGCCAGAGGCGGTGGCTACACCTTC	CASSLDGARGGGYTF
-	many	TRBJ1-1	TRBV5-1	TGCGCCAGCAGCCCTTGGGGCGGCACTGAAGCTTTCTTT	CASSPWGGTEAFF
TRBD2	-	TRBJ2-5	TRBV11-2	TGTGCCAACGGCTTATCGCTAGCGGGAGGGACCCAGTACTTC	CANGLSLAGGTQYF
-	few	TRBJ1-1	TRBV9	TGTGCCGCCAGTAGGGGTATGAACACTGAAGCTTTCTTT	CAASRGMNTEAFF
-	-	TRBJ2-2	TRBV6-1	TGTGCCAGCACTAGCAGGAGGGACACCTGGGAGCTGTTTTTT	CASTSRRDTWELFF
-	medium-sized	TRBJ1-3	TRBV11-2	TGTGCCAGCAGCTTTCTGGCAAACCCGAGCTCTGGAAACACCATATATTTT	CASSFLANPSSGNTIYF
-	-	TRBJ2-7	TRBV6-1	TGTGCTAGCAGTGAAATTGGCGGCAGCTCCTACGAGCAGTACTTC	CASSEIGGSSYEQYF
-	once	TRBJ1-2	TRBV28	TGTGCCAGCAGCAAGGGCCAGATTACTAACCATGGCTACACCTTC	CASSKGQITNHGYTF
-	many	TRBJ1-1	TRBV5-1	TGCGCCAGCAGCCTGTACGGAAGGTCCGACGCTGAAGCTTTCTTT	CASSLYGRSDAEAFF
TRBD2	-	TRBJ2-7	TRBV12-3/TRBV12-4	TGTGCCAGCAATCAAGCTCGGGGGGCCTACGAGCAGTACTTC	CASNQARGAYEQYF
TRBD2	-	TRBJ2-7	TRBV11-2	TGTGCCAGCGCCCCGGGACTAGTAAAGGAGCAGTACTTC	CASAPGLVKEQYF
TRBD2	many	TRBJ2-1	TRBV29-1	TGCAGCGTCGGACTAGCGGGAGGTTCCAATGAGCAGTTCTTC	CSVGLAGGSNEQFF
-	once	TRBJ1-1	TRBV12-3/TRBV12-4	TGTGCCACCAGTTTAGCGCGGCCCCATGACGCGGGTGAAGCTTTCTTT	CATSLARPHDAGEAFF
TRBD2	few	TRBJ2-1	TRBV7-3	TGTGCCAGCAGCCCAGGGAGCGGGAGCCACAATGAGCAGTTCTTC	CASSPGSGSHNEQFF
TRBD1	-	TRBJ1-5	TRBV28	TGTGCCAGCAGATCCGGGACAGGGAGTATTAATGGTACTCAGCCCCAGCATTTT	CASRSGTGSINGTQPQHF
-	-	TRBJ1-1	TRBV5-4	TGTGCCAGCAGTAGGCCCGGGGAACCGGGCACTGAAGCTTTCTTT	CASSRPGEPGTEAFF
-	many	TRBJ2-5	TRBV5-4	TGTGCCAGCAGCCCGGGGGGCGGGAATGGTGAGACCCAGTACTTC	CASSPGGGNGETQYF
-	-	TRBJ2-3	TRBV11-3	TGTACCAGCAGCTTCAGGGCTGGCACAGATACGCAGTATTTT	CTSSFRAGTDTQYF
-	-	TRBJ2-6	TRBV7-9	TGTGCCACCCCTGACGACCGATTCTCTGGGGCCAACGTCCTGACTTTC	CATPDDRFSGANVLTF
TRBD1	-	TRBJ1-4	TRBV29-1	TGTAACGCAACTGGGACAGGGGGAGAAAAACTGTTTTTT	CNATGTGGEKLFF